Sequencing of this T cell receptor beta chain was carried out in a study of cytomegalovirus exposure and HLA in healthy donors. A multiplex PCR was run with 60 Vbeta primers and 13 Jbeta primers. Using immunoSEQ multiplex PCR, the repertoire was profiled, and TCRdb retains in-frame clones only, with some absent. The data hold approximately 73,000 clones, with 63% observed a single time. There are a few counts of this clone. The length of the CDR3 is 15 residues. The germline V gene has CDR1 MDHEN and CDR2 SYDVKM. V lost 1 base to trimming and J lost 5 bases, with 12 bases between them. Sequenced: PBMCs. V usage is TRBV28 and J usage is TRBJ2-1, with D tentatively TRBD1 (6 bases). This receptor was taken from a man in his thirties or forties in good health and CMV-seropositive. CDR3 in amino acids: CASSLFGDTHNEQFF. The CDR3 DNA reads TGTGCCAGCAGTTTATTTGGGGACACCCACAATGAGCAGTTCTTC. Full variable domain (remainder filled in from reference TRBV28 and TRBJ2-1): DVKVTQSSRYLVKRTGEKVFLECVQDMDHENMFWYRQDPGLGLRLIYFSYDVKMKEKGDIPEGYSVSREKKERFSLILESASTNQTSMYLCASSLFGDTHNEQFFGPGTRLTVL.